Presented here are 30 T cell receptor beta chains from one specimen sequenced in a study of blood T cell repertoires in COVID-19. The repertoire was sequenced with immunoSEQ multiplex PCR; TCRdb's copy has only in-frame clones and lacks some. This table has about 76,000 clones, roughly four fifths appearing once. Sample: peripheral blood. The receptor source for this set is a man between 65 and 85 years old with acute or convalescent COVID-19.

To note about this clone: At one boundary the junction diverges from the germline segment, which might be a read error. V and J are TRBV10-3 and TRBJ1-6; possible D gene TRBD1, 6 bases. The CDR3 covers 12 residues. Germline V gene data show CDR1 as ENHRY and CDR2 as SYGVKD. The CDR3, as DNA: TGTGCCATCAGTCCAGAGGGAACAGGGCCCCTCTTT. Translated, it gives CAISPEGTGPLF.

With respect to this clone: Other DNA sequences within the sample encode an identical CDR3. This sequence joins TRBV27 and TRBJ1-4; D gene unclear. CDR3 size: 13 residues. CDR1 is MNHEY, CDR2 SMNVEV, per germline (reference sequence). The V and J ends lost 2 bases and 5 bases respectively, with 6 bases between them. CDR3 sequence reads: CASSLERNEKLFF. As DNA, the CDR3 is TGTGCCAGCAGTTTAGAGCGAAATGAAAAACTGTTTTTT.

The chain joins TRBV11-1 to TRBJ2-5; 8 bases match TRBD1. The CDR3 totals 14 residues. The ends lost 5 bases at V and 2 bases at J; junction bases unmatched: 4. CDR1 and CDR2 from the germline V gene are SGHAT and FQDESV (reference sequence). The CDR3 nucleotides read TGTGCCAGCAGCCTGACAGGGGCTCAAGAGACCCAGTACTTC. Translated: CASSLTGAQETQYF.

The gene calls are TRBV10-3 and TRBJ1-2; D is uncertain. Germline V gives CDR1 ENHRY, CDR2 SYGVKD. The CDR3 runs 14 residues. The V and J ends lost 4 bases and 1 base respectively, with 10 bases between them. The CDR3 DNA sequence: TGTGCCATCAGTGCCTCGACGGGTAACTATGGCTACACCTTC. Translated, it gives CAISASTGNYGYTF.

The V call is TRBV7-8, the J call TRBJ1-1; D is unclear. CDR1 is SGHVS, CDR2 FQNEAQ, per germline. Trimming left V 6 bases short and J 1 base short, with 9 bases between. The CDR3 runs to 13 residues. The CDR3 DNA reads TGTGCCAGCAGACTAGGACGGAACACTGAAGCTTTCTTT. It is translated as CASRLGRNTEAFF.

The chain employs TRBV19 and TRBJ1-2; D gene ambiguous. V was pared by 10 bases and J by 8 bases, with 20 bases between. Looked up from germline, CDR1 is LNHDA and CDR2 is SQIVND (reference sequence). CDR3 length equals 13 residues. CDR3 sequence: CATSMPPRGGYTF. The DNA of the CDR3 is TGTGCCACCAGTATGCCCCCCCGAGGAGGCTACACCTTC.

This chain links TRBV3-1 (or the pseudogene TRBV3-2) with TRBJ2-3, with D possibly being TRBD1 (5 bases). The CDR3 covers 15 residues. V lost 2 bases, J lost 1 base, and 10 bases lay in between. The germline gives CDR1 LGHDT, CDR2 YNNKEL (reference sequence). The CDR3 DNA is TGTGCCAGCAGCCAAACAGCAGGGCGCACAGATACGCAGTATTTT. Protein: CASSQTAGRTDTQYF.

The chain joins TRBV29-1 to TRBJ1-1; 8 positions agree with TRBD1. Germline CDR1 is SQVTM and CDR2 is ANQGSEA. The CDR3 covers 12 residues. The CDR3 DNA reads TGCTCCTGGACAGGGATGGCCACTGAAGCTTTCTTT. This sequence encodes CSWTGMATEAFF.

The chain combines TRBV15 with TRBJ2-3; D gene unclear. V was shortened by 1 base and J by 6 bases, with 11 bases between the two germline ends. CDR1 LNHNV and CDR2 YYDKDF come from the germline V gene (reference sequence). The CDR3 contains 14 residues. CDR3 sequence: CATSRAQGEDTQYF. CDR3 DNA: TGTGCCACCAGCAGAGCACAAGGAGAGGATACGCAGTATTTT. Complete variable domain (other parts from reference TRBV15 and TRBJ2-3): DAMVIQNPRYQVTQFGKPVTLSCSQTLNHNVMYWYQQKSSQAPKLLFHYYDKDFNNEADTPDNFQSRRPNTSFCFLDIRSPGLGDTAMYLCATSRAQGEDTQYFGPGTRLTVL.

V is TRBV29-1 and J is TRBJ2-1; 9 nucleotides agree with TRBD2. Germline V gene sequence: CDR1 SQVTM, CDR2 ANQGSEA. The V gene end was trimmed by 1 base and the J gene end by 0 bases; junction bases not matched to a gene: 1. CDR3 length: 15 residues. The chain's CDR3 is CSVEGREGSYNEQFF. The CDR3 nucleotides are TGCAGCGTTGAAGGGCGGGAGGGCTCCTACAATGAGCAGTTCTTC.

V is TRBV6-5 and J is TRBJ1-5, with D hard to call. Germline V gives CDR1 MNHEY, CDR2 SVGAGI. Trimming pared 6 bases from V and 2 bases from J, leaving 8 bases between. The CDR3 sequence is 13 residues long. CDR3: CASSQNGNQPQHF. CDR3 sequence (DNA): TGTGCCAGCAGCCAGAATGGCAATCAGCCCCAGCATTTT.

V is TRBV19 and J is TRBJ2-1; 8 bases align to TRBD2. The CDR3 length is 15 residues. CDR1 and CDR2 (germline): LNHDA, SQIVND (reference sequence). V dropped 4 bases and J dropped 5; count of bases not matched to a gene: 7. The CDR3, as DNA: TGTGCCAGTAGTACGACTAGCGCGACGAACAATGAGCAGTTCTTC. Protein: CASSTTSATNNEQFF.

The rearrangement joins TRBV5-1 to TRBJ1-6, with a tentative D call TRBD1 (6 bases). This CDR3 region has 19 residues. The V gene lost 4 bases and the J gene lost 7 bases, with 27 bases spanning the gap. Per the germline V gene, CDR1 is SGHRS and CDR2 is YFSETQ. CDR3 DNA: TGCGCCAGCAGCCGGAAGCCCCGACAGGACCTAAGCAGCAATTCACCCCTCCACTTT. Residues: CASSRKPRQDLSSNSPLHF.

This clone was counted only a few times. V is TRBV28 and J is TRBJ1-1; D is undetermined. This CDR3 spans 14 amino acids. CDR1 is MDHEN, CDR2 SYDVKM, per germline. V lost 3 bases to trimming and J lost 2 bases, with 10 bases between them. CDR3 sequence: CASSFYGFNTEAFF. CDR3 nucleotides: TGTGCCAGCAGTTTCTACGGTTTCAACACTGAAGCTTTCTTT.

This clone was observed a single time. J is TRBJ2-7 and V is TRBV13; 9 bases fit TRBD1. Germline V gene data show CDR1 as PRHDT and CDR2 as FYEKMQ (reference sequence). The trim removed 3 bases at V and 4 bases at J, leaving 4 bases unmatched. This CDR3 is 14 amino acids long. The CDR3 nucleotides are TGTGCCAGCAGCTTGGGACAGGGCGGTTACGAGCAGTACTTC. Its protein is CASSLGQGGYEQYF.

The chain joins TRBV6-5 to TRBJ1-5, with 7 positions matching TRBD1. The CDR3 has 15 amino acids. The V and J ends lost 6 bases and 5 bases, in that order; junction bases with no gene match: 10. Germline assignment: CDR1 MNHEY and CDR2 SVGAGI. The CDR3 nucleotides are TGTGCCAGCAGCCGGGACAGTACAAAACATCAGCCCCAGCATTTT. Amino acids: CASSRDSTKHQPQHF.

CDR3 amino acids: CASTTIYGNEQFF. The DNA of the CDR3 is TGTGCCAGCACAACCATATACGGCAATGAGCAGTTCTTC. The chain couples TRBV6-5 to TRBJ2-1; D is unclear. Germline CDR1 MNHEY, CDR2 SVGAGI. CDR3 length: 13 amino acids. The V end lost 7 bases, the J end lost 6 bases, and 13 bases lay between the germline ends.

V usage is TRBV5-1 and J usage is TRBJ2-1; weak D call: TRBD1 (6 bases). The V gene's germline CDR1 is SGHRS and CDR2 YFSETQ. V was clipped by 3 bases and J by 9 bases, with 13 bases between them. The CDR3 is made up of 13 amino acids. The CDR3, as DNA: TGCGCCAGCAGCTCCACAGGGTCGGGTGAGCAGTTCTTC. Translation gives CASSSTGSGEQFF.

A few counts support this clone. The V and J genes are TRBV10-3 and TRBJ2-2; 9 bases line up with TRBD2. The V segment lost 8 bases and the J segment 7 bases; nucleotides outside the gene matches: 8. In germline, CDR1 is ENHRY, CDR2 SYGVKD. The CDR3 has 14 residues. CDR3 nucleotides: TGTGCCATCGGGGTAGCGGGAGAGATCGGGGAGCTGTTTTTT. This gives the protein CAIGVAGEIGELFF.

CDR3 in amino acids: CASSLGRDLYNEQFF. In DNA form, the CDR3 reads TGTGCCAGCAGCTTGGGGCGGGATCTCTACAATGAGCAGTTCTTC. V is TRBV5-6 and J is TRBJ2-1; D perhaps matches TRBD2 (6 bases). The CDR3 is 15 amino acids. Trimming cost V 0 bases and J 3 bases, with 10 bases left between them. Germline V gene lookup returns CDR1 SGHDT and CDR2 YYEEEE.

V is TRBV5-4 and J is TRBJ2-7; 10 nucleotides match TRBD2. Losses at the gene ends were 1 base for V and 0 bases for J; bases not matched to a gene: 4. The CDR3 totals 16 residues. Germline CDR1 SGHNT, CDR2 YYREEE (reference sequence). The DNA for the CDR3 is TGTGCCAGCAGCTTGTACGCTAGCGGGAGCTCCTACGAGCAGTACTTC. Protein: CASSLYASGSSYEQYF.

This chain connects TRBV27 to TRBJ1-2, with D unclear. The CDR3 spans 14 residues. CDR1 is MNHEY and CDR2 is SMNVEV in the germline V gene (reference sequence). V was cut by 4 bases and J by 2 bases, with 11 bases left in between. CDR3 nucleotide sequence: TGTGCCAGCAGTTCATACAGAAGCAACTATGGCTACACCTTC. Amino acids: CASSSYRSNYGYTF.

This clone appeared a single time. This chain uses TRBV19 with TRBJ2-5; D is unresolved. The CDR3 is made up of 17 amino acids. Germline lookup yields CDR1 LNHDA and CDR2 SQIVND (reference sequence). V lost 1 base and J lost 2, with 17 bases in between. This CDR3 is CASSIGRVLRAQETQYF. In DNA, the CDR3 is TGTGCCAGTAGTATAGGTCGGGTCCTGAGAGCTCAAGAGACCCAGTACTTC.

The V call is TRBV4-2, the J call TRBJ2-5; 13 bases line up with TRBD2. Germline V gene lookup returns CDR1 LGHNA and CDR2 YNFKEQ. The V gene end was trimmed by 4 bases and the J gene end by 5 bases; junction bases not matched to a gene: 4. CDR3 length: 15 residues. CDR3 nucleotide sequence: TGTGCCAGCAGCCGGGGACTAGCGGGATTGGAGACCCAGTACTTC. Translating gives CASSRGLAGLETQYF.

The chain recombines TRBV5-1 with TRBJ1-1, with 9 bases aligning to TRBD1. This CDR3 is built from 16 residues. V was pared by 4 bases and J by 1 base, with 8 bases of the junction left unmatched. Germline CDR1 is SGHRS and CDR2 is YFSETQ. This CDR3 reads CASSLRDRATNTEAFF. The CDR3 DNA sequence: TGCGCCAGCAGCCTCCGGGACAGGGCTACGAACACTGAAGCTTTCTTT.

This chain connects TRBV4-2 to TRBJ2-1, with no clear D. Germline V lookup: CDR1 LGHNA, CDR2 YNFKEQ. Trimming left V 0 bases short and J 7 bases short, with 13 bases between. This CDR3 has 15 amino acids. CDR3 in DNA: TGTGCCAGCAGCCAAGATCCCCTAAACCGTAATGAGCAGTTCTTC. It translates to CASSQDPLNRNEQFF.

CDR3: CASSLGTSGDNEQFF. The CDR3 DNA follows: TGTGCCAGCAGCTTAGGGACTAGCGGGGACAATGAGCAGTTCTTC. The rearrangement joins TRBV7-9 to TRBJ2-1; 12 bases align to TRBD2. J was trimmed by 5 bases and V by 1 base; bases with no gene match: 0. Germline lookup yields CDR1 SEHNR and CDR2 FQNEAQ (reference sequence). The CDR3 consists of 15 residues.

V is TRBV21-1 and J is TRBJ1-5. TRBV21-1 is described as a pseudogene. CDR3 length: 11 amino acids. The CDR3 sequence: CASSKVEAQHF. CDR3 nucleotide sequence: TGTGCCAGCAGCAAGGTGGAGGCCCAGCATTTT.

DNA for the CDR3: TGTGCCAGCAGCAAGACTAGCGGGAACTACAATGAGCAGTTCTTC. This translates into CASSKTSGNYNEQFF. This chain uses TRBV3-1 (or the pseudogene TRBV3-2) with TRBJ2-1; 11 nucleotides align to TRBD2. In germline, CDR1 is LGHDT, CDR2 YNNKEL (reference sequence). This CDR3 is 15 amino acids long. Trimming at V came to 5 bases and at J to 3 bases, leaving 3 bases not matched to a gene.

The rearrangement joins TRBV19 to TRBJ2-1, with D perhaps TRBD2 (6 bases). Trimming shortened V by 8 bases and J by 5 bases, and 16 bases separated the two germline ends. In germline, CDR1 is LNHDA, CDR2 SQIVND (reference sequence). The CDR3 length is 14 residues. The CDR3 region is CASLANTPNNEQFF. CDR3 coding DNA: TGTGCCAGTCTAGCGAACACTCCTAACAATGAGCAGTTCTTC.